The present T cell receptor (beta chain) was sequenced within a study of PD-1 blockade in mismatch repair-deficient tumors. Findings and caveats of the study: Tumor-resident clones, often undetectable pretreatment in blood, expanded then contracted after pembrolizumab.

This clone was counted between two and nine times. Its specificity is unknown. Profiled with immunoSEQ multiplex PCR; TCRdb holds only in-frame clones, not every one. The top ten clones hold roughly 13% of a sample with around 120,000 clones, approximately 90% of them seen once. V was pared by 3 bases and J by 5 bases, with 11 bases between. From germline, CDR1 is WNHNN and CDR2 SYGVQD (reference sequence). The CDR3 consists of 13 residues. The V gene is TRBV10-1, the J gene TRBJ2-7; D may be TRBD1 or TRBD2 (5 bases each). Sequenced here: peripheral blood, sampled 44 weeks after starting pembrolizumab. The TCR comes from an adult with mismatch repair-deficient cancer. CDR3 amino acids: CASSEPGTHEQYF. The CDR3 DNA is TGCGCCAGCAGTGAACCCGGGACCCACGAGCAGTACTTC.